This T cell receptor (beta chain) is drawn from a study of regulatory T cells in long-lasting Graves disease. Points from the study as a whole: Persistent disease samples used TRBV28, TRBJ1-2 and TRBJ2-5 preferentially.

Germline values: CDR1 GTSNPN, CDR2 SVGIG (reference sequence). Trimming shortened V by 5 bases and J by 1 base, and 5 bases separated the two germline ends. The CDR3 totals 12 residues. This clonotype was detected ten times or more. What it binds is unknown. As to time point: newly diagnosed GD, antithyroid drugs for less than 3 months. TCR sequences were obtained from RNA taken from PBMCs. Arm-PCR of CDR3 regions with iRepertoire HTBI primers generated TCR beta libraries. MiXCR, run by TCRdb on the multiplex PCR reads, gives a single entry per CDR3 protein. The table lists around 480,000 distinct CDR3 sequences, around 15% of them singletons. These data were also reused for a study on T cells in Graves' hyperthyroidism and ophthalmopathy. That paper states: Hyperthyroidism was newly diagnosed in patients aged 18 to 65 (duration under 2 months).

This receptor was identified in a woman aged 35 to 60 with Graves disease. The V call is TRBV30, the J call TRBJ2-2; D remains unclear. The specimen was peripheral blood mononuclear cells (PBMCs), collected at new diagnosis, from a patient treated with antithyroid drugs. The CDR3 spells CAWAQNTGELFF. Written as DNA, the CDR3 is TGTGCCTGGGCACAGAACACCGGGGAGCTGTTTTTT.